Shown below are 20 T cell receptor beta chains from a single sample sequenced in a study of cytomegalovirus exposure and HLA in healthy donors. Primers: 60 Vbeta forward and 13 Jbeta reverse. Some clones are missing from TCRdb's copy, which holds only in-frame ones; the method was immunoSEQ multiplex PCR. The table records about 92,000 clones, 81% of them present only once. The sample comprised PBMCs. The receptors shown here come from a girl aged 2 to 9 in good health and CMV-seropositive.

The chain recombines TRBV7-6 with TRBJ2-3, with D possibly TRBD1 on 6 matching bases. The V end was cut by 1 base, the J end by 2 bases, with 13 bases between. CDR3 length: 16 residues. Germline lookup yields CDR1 SGHVS and CDR2 FNYEAQ. The CDR3 coding sequence is TGTGCCAGCAGCTTAGATAGGACAGTGATCACAGATACGCAGTATTTT. This encodes CASSLDRTVITDTQYF.

The rearrangement uses TRBV9 and TRBJ1-1, with a weak D call TRBD1 (6 bases). The CDR3 runs 15 residues. The V gene's germline CDR1 is SGDLS and CDR2 YYNGEE. V was shortened by 0 bases and J by 3 bases, with 12 bases between the two germline ends. Written as DNA, the CDR3 is TGTGCCAGCAGCGTAGACAGGGAGCGCGACACTGAAGCTTTCTTT. Protein sequence: CASSVDRERDTEAFF.

The chain links TRBV27 to TRBJ2-1; 13 positions match TRBD2. Trimming took 7 bases from V and 9 from J; bases not matched to a gene: 15. This CDR3 spans 17 amino acids. Germline CDR1 MNHEY, CDR2 SMNVEV (reference sequence). CDR3: CASIFAPGLAGVREQFF. The CDR3 DNA reads as TGTGCCAGCATATTTGCCCCCGGACTAGCGGGAGTCCGTGAGCAGTTCTTC.

The genes are TRBV19 and TRBJ2-7; perhaps TRBD2 as D (5 bases). The CDR3 contains 13 residues. Germline V CDR1 and CDR2: LNHDA, SQIVND (reference sequence). V dropped 4 bases and J dropped 5 bases, with 12 bases sitting between them. CDR3 in amino acids: CASSTRRLNEQYF. DNA for the CDR3: TGTGCCAGTAGTACTCGCAGACTAAACGAGCAGTACTTC. Based on the CDR3 plus reference TRBV19 and TRBJ2-7, the full variable domain is DGGITQSPKYLFRKEGQNVTLSCEQNLNHDAMYWYRQDPGQGLRLIYYSQIVNDFQKGDIAEGYSVSREKKESFPLTVTSAQKNPTAFYLCASSTRRLNEQYFGPGTRLTVT.

V usage is TRBV28 and J usage is TRBJ1-1; a possible D gene is TRBD1 (6 bases). Germline V lookup: CDR1 MDHEN, CDR2 SYDVKM. The CDR3 consists of 11 residues. Trimming stripped 5 bases from V and 8 bases from J, with 9 bases between. CDR3 amino acids: CASSPGQEAFF. CDR3 in DNA: TGTGCCAGCAGTCCCGGACAGGAAGCTTTCTTT.

The chain carries TRBV10-2 and TRBJ2-1; D perhaps matches TRBD2 (5 bases). This CDR3 is 12 amino acids long. Germline assignment: CDR1 WSHSY and CDR2 SAAADI. V gave up 6 bases and J gave up 7 bases, with 10 bases separating them. CDR3 sequence: CASSLARNEQFF. The CDR3 coding sequence is TGCGCCAGCAGCCTAGCTAGGAATGAGCAGTTCTTC.

This clone was seen more than once but under ten times. This sequence joins TRBV10-1 and TRBJ2-1; 9 nucleotides match TRBD1. This CDR3 is built from 16 residues. CDR1 is WNHNN, CDR2 SYGVQD, per germline (reference sequence). Unmatched junction bases numbered 6, after V lost 4 bases and J lost 2 bases. The CDR3 DNA reads TGCGCCAGCAGTGTTGACAGGGGGGTAACCTACAATGAGCAGTTCTTC. This encodes CASSVDRGVTYNEQFF.

The genes are TRBV28 and TRBJ1-2; 7 positions match TRBD1. Germline V gene lookup returns CDR1 MDHEN and CDR2 SYDVKM. Germline trimming cut 3 bases from V and 5 bases from J; bases unmatched to any gene: 12. There are 16 residues in the CDR3. The CDR3 DNA reads as TGTGCCAGCAGTTTCAAGGGACAGTTACCCTTATATGGCTACACCTTC. Its protein is CASSFKGQLPLYGYTF.

J is TRBJ2-7 and V is TRBV28; 8 nucleotides line up with TRBD1. The V gene's germline CDR1 is MDHEN and CDR2 SYDVKM. The CDR3 loop spans 13 amino acids. V lost 4 bases and J lost 4; bases outside the gene matches: 3. This CDR3 is CASSSGQGYEQYF. CDR3 sequence (DNA): TGTGCCAGCAGTTCAGGACAGGGATACGAGCAGTACTTC.

This clone was seen more than once but under ten times. The chain uses TRBV19 and TRBJ2-7; 8 bases are shared with TRBD1. V trimming: 4 bases; J trimming: 6 bases; junction bases outside the gene matches: 8. Germline V lookup: CDR1 LNHDA, CDR2 SQIVND (reference sequence). The CDR3 length is 14 residues. Written as DNA, the CDR3 is TGTGCCAGTAGTACGCAGGGGGCGGCGGGCGAGCAGTACTTC. It translates to CASSTQGAAGEQYF. Combining the CDR3 with reference TRBV19 and TRBJ2-7 gives the whole variable domain DGGITQSPKYLFRKEGQNVTLSCEQNLNHDAMYWYRQDPGQGLRLIYYSQIVNDFQKGDIAEGYSVSREKKESFPLTVTSAQKNPTAFYLCASSTQGAAGEQYFGPGTRLTVT.

The rearrangement uses TRBV28 and TRBJ2-4; 8 bases align to TRBD2. This CDR3 is 16 amino acids long. Germline CDR1 is MDHEN and CDR2 is SYDVKM. The J segment lost 3 bases and the V segment lost 2 bases, leaving 6 bases of the junction unmatched. The CDR3 region has the DNA TGTGCCAGCAGTTTACTGGGGGCGGGGGGCAAAAACATTCAGTACTTC. It codes for CASSLLGAGGKNIQYF.

This clone has just one count. The rearrangement uses TRBV27 and TRBJ1-3; 7 bases fit TRBD1. The trim removed 6 bases at V and 8 bases at J, leaving 13 bases unmatched. The germline CDR1 and CDR2 sequences are MNHEY and SMNVEV (reference sequence). The CDR3 sequence is 15 residues long. The CDR3 DNA reads as TGTGCCAGCAGGAAGACGACAGGGAAGGAGCACACCATATATTTT. This encodes CASRKTTGKEHTIYF.

The J gene is TRBJ2-7, the V gene TRBV7-2, with a tentative D call TRBD1 (5 bases). Germline V lookup: CDR1 SGHTA, CDR2 FQGNSA. The CDR3 loop spans 15 amino acids. V shed 1 base and J shed 2 bases, with 12 bases lying between them. CDR3 bases: TGTGCCAGCAGCTTAGTGGGGCAGCCCACCTACGAGCAGTACTTC. It is translated as CASSLVGQPTYEQYF. The full variable domain, rest sourced from reference TRBV7-2 and TRBJ2-7, is GAGVSQSPSNKVTEKGKDVELRCDPISGHTALYWYRQSLGQGLEFLIYFQGNSAPDKSGLPSDRFSAERTGGSVSTLTIQRTQQEDSAVYLCASSLVGQPTYEQYFGPGTRLTVT.

V usage is TRBV2 and J usage is TRBJ1-1; 7 nucleotides agree with TRBD1. The junction had 6 bases not matched to a gene; V was cut back by 9 bases and J by 2 bases. Germline V gene sequence: CDR1 SNHLY, CDR2 FYNNEI. This CDR3 has 13 residues. CDR3 DNA sequence: TGTGCCAGGGGGGACAGCCTTAACACTGAAGCTTTCTTT. This encodes CARGDSLNTEAFF.

The chain joins TRBV5-1 to TRBJ1-3; 7 bases line up with TRBD1. Trimming took 0 bases from V and 4 from J; bases not matched to a gene: 13. Germline V gene data show CDR1 as SGHRS and CDR2 as YFSETQ. CDR3 size: 18 residues. The CDR3 spells CASSLEPLDRAPGNTIYF. The CDR3 DNA reads TGCGCCAGCAGCTTGGAACCTCTTGACAGGGCTCCGGGAAACACCATATATTTT.

CDR3 residues: CASSLRDRSIHEQYF. The DNA for the CDR3 is TGTGCCAGCAGCTTAAGGGACAGGTCCATCCACGAGCAGTACTTC. This chain joins TRBV7-4 and TRBJ2-7; 8 bases fit TRBD1. Germline V lookup: CDR1 SGHVT, CDR2 SQSDAQ. J lost 5 bases, V lost 2 bases, and 8 bases had no gene match. CDR3 length: 15 residues.

The chain joins TRBV2 to TRBJ2-7; D possibly corresponds to TRBD2 (6 bases). Germline CDR1 SNHLY, CDR2 FYNNEI. Trimming took 8 bases from V and 2 from J, leaving 19 bases between them. This CDR3 contains 15 residues. In nucleotides, the CDR3 is TGTGCCAGCCTAGGCTGGCGGGGAGTCACCTACGAGCAGTACTTC. As protein: CASLGWRGVTYEQYF.

This sequence joins TRBV4-2 and TRBJ1-2, with TRBD1 matching 8 bases. This CDR3 contains 15 residues. Germline CDR1 LGHNA, CDR2 YNFKEQ. J lost 6 bases, V lost 0 bases, and 6 bases had no gene match. The CDR3 loop reads CASSQDQGALNGYTF. The DNA of the CDR3 is TGTGCCAGCAGCCAAGATCAGGGGGCATTAAATGGCTACACCTTC.

CDR3 bases: TGTGCCAGCAGTTTACAGGGGAACATTCAGTACTTC. Translation: CASSLQGNIQYF. The chain employs TRBV28 and TRBJ2-4, with D perhaps TRBD1 (6 bases). The germline V and J ends were trimmed by 2 bases and 7 bases, with 6 bases remaining between them. The CDR3 is 12 amino acids. Germline assignment: CDR1 MDHEN and CDR2 SYDVKM.

The chain is built from TRBV20-1 and TRBJ2-3; unclear D gene. With 6 bases removed from V and 4 bases from J, the gap between germline ends came to 8 bases. Germline CDR1 is DFQATT and CDR2 is SNEGSKA (reference sequence). The CDR3 is 11 residues long. This chain's CDR3 is CSANWPDTQYF. The CDR3, as DNA: TGCAGTGCCAATTGGCCAGATACGCAGTATTTT.